The 4 T cell receptor beta chains given below trace back to one sample, sequenced in a study of blood T cells in healthy people across ages. A sample-barcoded 5' primer and a J-beta primer mix were used in a second PCR of about 6 to 12 cycles. One entry per CDR3 protein, called by TCRdb with MiXCR from the 5' RACE reads. The sample carries fewer than 2,000,000 distinct CDR3 sequences, about 32% recorded once. Sequenced material: blood. All receptors derive from a young woman in good health.

Regarding this clonotype: A single base separates this from a much larger clone, so it may be a read error. The genes are TRBV29-1 and TRBJ1-5; D is possibly TRBD1 (6 bases). V was cut by 5 bases and J by 4 bases, with 9 bases left in between. Germline CDR1 SQVTM, CDR2 ANQGSEA. The length of the CDR3 is 12 residues. The CDR3 nucleotides are TGCAGCGTTAGTGGACAGAATCAGCCCCAGCATTTT. This sequence encodes CSVSGQNQPQHF.

The rearrangement links TRBV27 to TRBJ2-1, with TRBD2 as a possible D gene (7 bases). CDR1 is MNHEY and CDR2 is SMNVEV in the germline V gene (reference sequence). The length of the CDR3 is 16 residues. V shed 6 bases and J shed 1 base, with 16 bases lying between them. The CDR3 here is CASSRGSGPSYNEQFF. The CDR3 DNA is TGTGCCAGCAGCAGGGGTAGCGGGCCTTCCTACAATGAGCAGTTCTTC.

This clonotype was detected once. The chain links TRBV19 to TRBJ2-3; 10 bases map to TRBD2. Trimming cost V 1 base and J 4 bases; bases outside gene matches: 5. This CDR3 has 16 amino acids. CDR1 LNHDA and CDR2 SQIVND come from the germline V gene (reference sequence). The CDR3 DNA is TGTGCCAGTAGTATAGTCGCACTAGCGGGGCCAGATACGCAGTATTTT. This sequence encodes CASSIVALAGPDTQYF. The full variable domain, with the rest looked up from reference TRBV19 and TRBJ2-3, is DGGITQSPKYLFRKEGQNVTLSCEQNLNHDAMYWYRQDPGQGLRLIYYSQIVNDFQKGDIAEGYSVSREKKESFPLTVTSAQKNPTAFYLCASSIVALAGPDTQYFGPGTRLTVL.

The rearrangement uses TRBV7-8 and TRBJ2-7; TRBD2 is a possible D gene (5 bases). Germline V gene sequence: CDR1 SGHVS, CDR2 FQNEAQ. The CDR3 extends over 18 amino acids. V lost 0 bases, J lost 0 bases, and 18 bases lay in between. Here the CDR3 DNA reads TGTGCCAGCAGCTTAGCGCCAAGCCGGCTAGCACTCTCCTACGAGCAGTACTTC. The encoded protein is CASSLAPSRLALSYEQYF.